Given below is one TCR beta chain in context. The antigen it binds to is not known. The record has no base qualities; no much larger clone is one base away. The data stem from a study of T-cell reconstitution after alpha-beta-depleted transplantation in children (dated by TCRdb to about 2016). For context, the study as a whole: T-cell immune reconstitution after TCRalphabeta/CD19-depleted allogeneic hematopoietic cell transplantation in children was quantitatively tracked in the study by means of TCR repertoire profiling.

Compared with germline, V lacks 2 bases and J lacks 0 bases; bases without a gene match: 5. CDR1 and CDR2, looked up from the germline V gene (reference sequence), are SGHAT and FQDESV. The CDR3 holds 18 amino acids from the cysteine to the phenylalanine. CDR3 DNA only is kept here, 54 bases in frame from base 1. The library came from PCR. Instrument on record: Illumina HiSeq 2500. To normalize quantification of the TCRbeta repertoire, the TCR libraries were built with molecular barcoding that relied on unique molecular identifiers. TCRdb redid the processing of the public reads, applying fastp at Q25 and MiXCR, and retained in-frame beta chains. Each entry merges the rows of one CDR3 protein and shows their most common DNA and genes. The sample profile shows some 240,000 distinct CDR3 sequences; more than 7.5% of them were found once. The ten most abundant clones make up 5% to 6% of the sample.

The rearrangement joined TRBV11-1 to TRBJ2-6; 9 bases in between match TRBD1. The source is a human donor who donated a stem cell graft to a child with SCID. The source material was PBMCs from the stem cell graft donor, sampled from the stem cell graft. For the CDR3, the sequence is CASSLSGTGNSGANVLTF. The base sequence is TGTGCCAGCAGCTTATCAGGGACAGGGAACTCTGGGGCCAACGTCCTGACTTTC.